This T cell receptor (beta chain) was sequenced in a study of T-cell reconstitution after alpha-beta-depleted transplantation in children. This clonotype has at least ten counts. Preparing the TCRbeta library involved the use of unique molecular identifiers. TCRdb re-called the PCR reads through MiXCR, storing one row per CDR3 protein. The sample yields some 350,000 distinct CDR3 sequences, 10% seen once. The CDR3 loop spans 16 amino acids. CDR1 and CDR2 (germline): MNHEY, SVGEGT. Trimming took off 2 bases at V and 0 bases at J, with 14 bases between the two ends. This TCR was sampled from a human donor who donated a stem cell graft to a child with acute lymphoblastic leukemia. This chain links TRBV6-2 or TRBV6-3 with TRBJ2-7; D call uncertain. Sequences were derived from PBMCs from the stem cell graft donor, sampled from the stem cell graft. The CDR3 loop reads CASSYHPTASSYEQYF. The CDR3 DNA is TGTGCCAGCAGTTACCACCCCACGGCGAGCTCCTACGAGCAGTACTTC.